This T cell receptor beta chain was found in a study of T cell responses to AZD1222 COVID-19 vaccine. Overall study results and limits: The breadth and depth of Spike-specific TCRs increased once two AZD1222 doses had been given. White British donors predominated, females outnumbered males, and clonal diversity was possibly underestimated. A reported finding is that nearly half of spike-specific TCRs target unmutated variant regions.

Notes on this clone: Its antigen remains unidentified.

CDR3 size: 15 residues. Unmatched junction bases numbered 10, after V lost 6 bases and J lost 4 bases. The germline V gene encodes CDR1 SGHAT and CDR2 FQNNGV. Second-dose timings of about 4 or about 12 weeks were pooled. This table comes from immunoSEQ multiplex PCR, and its TCRdb copy is limited to in-frame clones, with some not included. The sample has more than 75,000 clones, just over 90% seen once. The material was peripheral blood, obtained 28 days after the second AZD1222 dose. The chain has TRBV11-2 and TRBJ2-5; the match to TRBD2 covers 8 bases. This receptor was obtained from an adult who received the AZD1222 COVID-19 vaccine. CDR3 DNA sequence: TGTGCCAGCAGGGCCCCCTTCGGGGGGGTAGAGACCCAGTACTTC. It specifies CASRAPFGGVETQYF.